The sequence of this T cell receptor beta chain was determined in a study of blood T cell repertoires in COVID-19. Deletions cut 5 bases from V and 4 bases from J, with 11 bases between. CDR1 and CDR2 from the germline V gene are SGHTA and FQGTGA. This CDR3 is built from 13 residues. Sequenced by immunoSEQ multiplex PCR; TCRdb stores in-frame clones only, minus some. Altogether hundreds of thousands of clones are present, 87% being singletons, with the ten largest covering roughly 10%. This clone was seen a single time. The chain joins TRBV7-3 to TRBJ1-2, with a possible D match to TRBD1 (5 bases). Source material: PBMCs or T cells enriched from blood (not recorded which). This clonotype originated in a woman between 45 and 65 years old who had recovered from COVID-19. The CDR3 DNA is TGTGCCAGCAGCCCGGGGGAGGGCTATGGCTACACCTTC. This codes for CASSPGEGYGYTF.